The rows below give T cell receptor beta chains drawn from one sample of a study of CD8+CD57+ T cells in acquired aplastic anemia. TCRdb independently ran MiXCR on the reads; one entry per CDR3 protein. The table records about 200,000 distinct CDR3 sequences, almost 50% of them present only once. The sample was sorted CD4+, CD8+, or CD8+CD57+ T cells (not recorded which) from PBMCs. All receptors derive from a human donor with aplastic anemia. The CDR3 runs from the conserved cysteine through the conserved F or W. A D gene is named only where the DNA matches it firmly. Some rows mark clone size as missing; the rest say once, few, many or name a class of expanded clone.

>.|TRBD2|TRBV20-1|TRBJ2-7
TGCAGTGCTAGAGCCGCTAGCGGGGGGATTTACGAGCAGTACTTC
CSARAASGGIYEQYF
>.|TRBD1|TRBV19|TRBJ1-4
TGTGCCAGTATGGACAGGGTAATTGAAAAACTGTTTTTT
CASMDRVIEKLFF
>many|.|TRBV7-3|TRBJ2-1
TGTGCCAGCAGCTTAGGGGGGGCGCACAATGAGCAGTTCTTC
CASSLGGAHNEQFF
>.|TRBD1|TRBV9|TRBJ1-2
TGTGCCAGCAGCGTAGCCCCGCCCCCGGGACAGGGGAAGGGCTACACCTTC
CASSVAPPPGQGKGYTF
>.|TRBD2|TRBV2|TRBJ2-7
TGTGCCAGCAGTGTCCTAGCGGGAGCAGTCTACGAGCAGTACTTC
CASSVLAGAVYEQYF
>.|.|TRBV3-1|TRBJ2-7
TGTGCCAACAGCCAAGGGGCAGCAGGCGAGCAGTACTTC
CANSQGAAGEQYF
>many|.|TRBV20-1|TRBJ2-2
TGCAGTGCTAGAGACCCTTTGGGGGTGGTCGGGGAGCTGTTTTTT
CSARDPLGVVGELFF
>once|TRBD2|TRBV9|TRBJ2-7
TGTGCCAGCAGCGTAGGGTCCAGCGGGAGTTACGAGCAGTACTTC
CASSVGSSGSYEQYF
>.|.|TRBV5-1|TRBJ2-2
TGCGCCAGCAGCGTGGGGGACGGCCGTACCGGGGAGCTGTTTTTT
CASSVGDGRTGELFF
>.|.|TRBV24-1|TRBJ1-1
TGTGCCACCAGTGCGTCAGGGACGGGAAGCACTGAAGCTTTCTTT
CATSASGTGSTEAFF
>few|TRBD2|TRBV7-2|TRBJ2-3
TGTGCCAGCAGCTTAAGCGGGGGAGCGGGTGATACGCAGTATTTT
CASSLSGGAGDTQYF
>many|TRBD1|TRBV7-9|TRBJ1-4
TGTGCCAGCAGCTACCGGGGGACAGGGGATGAAAAACTGTTTTTT
CASSYRGTGDEKLFF
>.|.|TRBV15|TRBJ1-3
TGTGCCACCAGCCAGGATTACAGGGACACCATATATTTT
CATSQDYRDTIYF
>.|.|TRBV10-3|TRBJ2-5
TGTGCCATCAGTGAGTACGGGGGCCAACAAGAGACCCAGTACTTC
CAISEYGGQQETQYF
>.|.|TRBV20-1|TRBJ2-6
TGCAGTGCTAGAGCCTTAGGGGCCAACGTCCTGACTTTC
CSARALGANVLTF
>.|TRBD1|TRBV7-7|TRBJ2-1
TGTGCCAGCAGCATCGACAGGGATAGCTCCTACAATGAGCAGTTCTTC
CASSIDRDSSYNEQFF
>few|TRBD1|TRBV19|TRBJ1-2
TGTGCCACCTACGGGACAGCCCGTCGGGGGGAGAACTATGGCTACACCTTC
CATYGTARRGENYGYTF